The entry below describes one T cell receptor beta chain. This entry comes from a study of blood T cell repertoires in COVID-19. The CDR3 has 16 residues. Trimming removed 5 bases from V and 2 bases from J, with 18 bases in between. The germline V gene has CDR1 ENHRY and CDR2 SYGVKD. TCRdb's table, derived via immunoSEQ multiplex PCR, lists solely in-frame clones and lacks some. The data show nearly 350,000 clones, 85% to 90% seen once. The rearrangement uses TRBV10-3 and TRBJ1-2, with a tentative D call TRBD1 (6 bases). The TCR originated in a woman in her fifties or sixties with COVID-19, enrolled during active disease. Sequenced: peripheral blood. CDR3 DNA sequence: TGTGCCATCAGTACGGATACAGGGTTCTTGAACTATGGCTACACCTTC. Translation gives CAISTDTGFLNYGYTF.